A selection of T cell receptor beta chains follows, all from one sample in a study of control samples from healthy donors and cancer patients. TCRdb's copy holds only in-frame clones and misses some; the assay was immunoSEQ multiplex PCR. The data hold around 100,000 clones, with around 89% observed a single time. Sequenced: blood. Every receptor here comes from a man in his thirties or forties in good health. Each CDR3 is given with its conserved first and last residue. D genes are given only for firm matches. Expanded clones get a size class; other rows say once, few or many, or leave the size out.

d_call	v_call	cdr3_length	clone_size	j_call	cdr3_aa	cdr3_nt
.	TRBV5-1	14	.	TRBJ1-3	CASSLTGSGNTIYF	TGCGCCAGCAGCTTGACGGGGTCTGGAAACACCATATATTTT
TRBD1	TRBV12-5	13	.	TRBJ1-4	CASGFTGAEKLFF	TGTGCTAGTGGTTTTACAGGGGCGGAAAAACTGTTTTTT
.	TRBV27	17	.	TRBJ1-1	CASNPSRPTWGNTEAFF	TGTGCCAGCAACCCCAGCCGCCCGACCTGGGGGAACACTGAAGCTTTCTTT
.	TRBV10-2	18	.	TRBJ1-2	CASSEPGGSWVSNYGYTF	TGCGCCAGCAGTGAGCCCGGGGGGTCATGGGTCTCTAACTATGGCTACACCTTC
TRBD1	TRBV5-4	14	.	TRBJ1-5	CASSLGGTDQPQHF	TGTGCCAGCAGCTTGGGCGGGACAGATCAGCCCCAGCATTTT
TRBD1	TRBV28	15	.	TRBJ1-4	CASSPNRGANEKLFF	TGTGCCAGCAGCCCAAACAGGGGGGCTAATGAAAAACTGTTTTTT
TRBD1	TRBV7-9	16	.	TRBJ1-1	CASSLDRTGGGDEAFF	TGTGCCAGCAGCTTAGATCGAACAGGGGGCGGCGATGAAGCTTTCTTT
.	TRBV25-1	16	.	TRBJ1-3	CASSEYKSSSGNTIYF	TGTGCCAGCAGTGAATATAAGAGTAGCTCTGGAAACACCATATATTTT
.	TRBV3-1/TRBV3-2	14	once	TRBJ1-1	CASSQNAVNTEAFF	TGTGCCAGCAGCCAAAATGCAGTAAACACTGAAGCTTTCTTT
.	TRBV4-3	16	.	TRBJ1-4	CASSQVFRQGNEKLFF	TGCGCCAGCAGCCAAGTATTCCGGCAGGGTAATGAAAAACTGTTTTTT
.	TRBV4-2	16	.	TRBJ2-3	CASSQDHAGGGDTQYF	TGTGCCAGCAGCCAAGATCACGCCGGGGGAGGAGATACGCAGTATTTT
TRBD2	TRBV10-3	14	.	TRBJ2-7	CAISDGTSGSEQYF	TGTGCCATCAGTGACGGGACTAGCGGGAGCGAGCAGTACTTC
.	TRBV5-4	15	.	TRBJ2-3	CAIPSGRAPADTQYF	TGTGCCATCCCTTCGGGGCGGGCCCCAGCAGATACGCAGTATTTT
TRBD1	TRBV11-2	15	.	TRBJ1-2	CASSHTDRAIYGYTF	TGTGCCAGCAGTCACACCGACAGGGCTATCTATGGCTACACCTTC
.	TRBV9	13	medium-sized	TRBJ2-3	CASSPSRTDTQYF	TGTGCCAGCAGCCCCTCCCGCACAGATACGCAGTATTTT
.	TRBV4-2	15	.	TRBJ1-1	CASSQESGLNTEAFF	TGTGCCAGCAGCCAAGAGAGCGGATTGAACACTGAAGCTTTCTTT
TRBD2	TRBV30	14	once	TRBJ2-3	CAWRGGGGTDTQYF	TGTGCCTGGAGGGGCGGGGGGGGGACAGATACGCAGTATTTT
TRBD1	TRBV12-3/TRBV12-4	11	.	TRBJ2-7	CASGQTGVEYF	TGTGCCAGCGGCCAGACAGGGGTCGAGTACTTC
TRBD1	TRBV30	14	.	TRBJ1-4	CAWRASGQNEKLFF	TGTGCCTGGAGAGCTTCGGGACAGAATGAAAAACTGTTTTTT
.	TRBV6-4	13	.	TRBJ1-5	CASATDLNQPQHF	TGTGCCAGCGCCACGGACCTCAATCAGCCCCAGCATTTT